Listed below are T cell receptor beta chains from one sample, sequenced in a study of blood T cell repertoires in COVID-19. Method: immunoSEQ multiplex PCR; TCRdb's copy keeps in-frame clones and lacks some. Of about 97,000 clones listed, approximately 90% were seen once; the top ten hold roughly 14%. Sequenced sample: peripheral blood. These receptors all come from a human donor in a cohort sampled during active COVID-19. Each CDR3 is given with its conserved first and last residue. A D gene is named only where the DNA matches it firmly. Where a row states a size, it is once, few, many or the class of an expanded clone; other rows omit it.

>TRBV6-5|TRBJ2-1|.|.
CASSYSSGSSYEQFF
TGTGCCAGCAGTTACTCGAGCGGCAGCAGCTATGAGCAGTTCTTC
>TRBV9|TRBJ1-6|.|.
CASSVAGCSTVSISSYNSPLHF
TGTGCCAGCAGCGTAGCTGGGTGTTCTACAGTGAGTATTAGCTCCTATAATTCACCCCTCCACTTT
>TRBV5-6|TRBJ2-7|.|TRBD1
CASSSGQGAREQYF
TGTGCCAGCAGCTCGGGACAGGGGGCGAGAGAGCAGTACTTC
>TRBV6-5|TRBJ2-3|.|.
CASSYSSTGTQYF
TGTGCCAGCAGTTACTCATCGACGGGTACGCAGTATTTT
>TRBV27|TRBJ1-1|.|.
CASSLGPNTEAFF
TGTGCCAGCAGTCTAGGCCCTAACACTGAAGCTTTCTTT
>TRBV19|TRBJ1-4|once|TRBD1
CASSRQGREKLFF
TGTGCCAGTAGTAGACAGGGGCGAGAAAAACTGTTTTTT
>TRBV20-1|TRBJ2-5|once|TRBD2
CSASFLGRGVQETQYF
TGCAGTGCTAGTTTCCTAGGGCGGGGGGTCCAAGAGACCCAGTACTTC
>TRBV25-1|TRBJ2-1|.|TRBD2
CASSLTSGYYNEQFF
TGTGCCAGCAGTCTAACTAGCGGGTACTACAATGAGCAGTTCTTC
>TRBV6-2/TRBV6-3|TRBJ2-1|.|.
CASSRRGGSYNEQFF
TGTGCCAGCAGCCGTCGGGGAGGCTCCTACAATGAGCAGTTCTTC
>TRBV7-7|TRBJ1-1|.|TRBD1
CASSTDRDAEAFF
TGTGCTAGCAGCACGGACAGGGACGCTGAAGCTTTCTTT
>TRBV4-1|TRBJ1-2|.|.
CASSQGRGGPNYGYTF
TGCGCCAGCAGCCAAGGGAGAGGCGGGCCAAACTATGGCTACACCTTC
>TRBV29-1|TRBJ1-5|.|.
CSVTPGGEDQPQHF
TGCAGCGTGACCCCGGGGGGCGAGGATCAGCCCCAGCATTTT
>TRBV4-1|TRBJ2-1|.|.
CASSRRTEGRKTNEQFF
TGCGCCAGCAGCCGACGGACAGAAGGGCGGAAGACCAATGAGCAGTTCTTC
>TRBV13|TRBJ1-4|.|.
CASSPYRGATNEKLFF
TGTGCCAGCAGCCCCTATCGGGGGGCTACTAATGAAAAACTGTTTTTT
>TRBV19|TRBJ1-5|.|.
CASRKQGKGQPQHF
TGTGCCAGTAGGAAACAGGGAAAGGGGCAGCCCCAGCATTTT
>TRBV7-8|TRBJ2-1|.|TRBD2
CASSLVLAGGYEQFF
TGTGCCAGCAGCTTAGTCCTAGCGGGAGGGTATGAGCAGTTCTTC
>TRBV18|TRBJ1-5|.|.
CASSPNGGGAEPQHF
TGTGCCAGCTCACCTAATGGGGGGGGCGCGGAGCCCCAGCATTTT
>TRBV28|TRBJ2-7|.|.
CASSTTVFPYEQYF
TGTGCCAGCAGCACTACCGTCTTCCCCTACGAGCAGTACTTC
>TRBV4-1|TRBJ1-1|.|.
CASSQDWATEAFF
TGCGCCAGCAGCCAAGATTGGGCCACTGAAGCTTTCTTT
>TRBV3-1/TRBV3-2|TRBJ1-6|.|.
CASSLGGARDSPLHF
TGTGCCAGCAGCTTGGGGGGGGCGAGGGATTCACCCCTCCACTTT
>TRBV6-2/TRBV6-3|TRBJ1-1|.|TRBD1
CASSLRQGAVGTEAFF
TGTGCCAGCAGCCTAAGACAGGGGGCCGTTGGCACTGAAGCTTTCTTT
>TRBV18|TRBJ2-3|.|.
CASSPTGDTDTQYF
TGTGCCAGCTCACCAACGGGAGACACAGATACGCAGTATTTT
>TRBV6-2/TRBV6-3|TRBJ2-7|.|.
CASSRMRAYEQYF
TGTGCCAGCAGTCGTATGCGGGCATACGAGCAGTACTTC
>TRBV19|TRBJ2-5|.|TRBD2
CASSIGGSYQETQYF
TGTGCCAGTAGTATTGGCGGGAGTTACCAAGAGACCCAGTACTTC
>TRBV7-9|TRBJ2-1|.|TRBD2
CASSSIGLAGPVNEQFF
TGTGCCAGCAGTTCCATAGGGCTAGCGGGACCGGTTAATGAGCAGTTCTTC
>TRBV5-1|TRBJ1-2|.|.
CASSDSASYGYTF
TGCGCCAGCAGCGATAGTGCAAGCTATGGCTACACCTTC
>TRBV5-5|TRBJ2-7|once|.
CASSFPFTGPYEQYF
TGTGCCAGCAGTTTTCCTTTCACAGGCCCCTACGAGCAGTACTTC
>TRBV5-1|TRBJ1-2|.|TRBD1
CASNLGQGNYGYTF
TGCGCCAGCAACTTGGGACAGGGCAACTATGGCTACACCTTC
>TRBV7-8|TRBJ1-4|.|.
CASSLVWGQDNEKLFF
TGTGCCAGCAGCTTAGTTTGGGGGCAGGATAATGAAAAACTGTTTTTT